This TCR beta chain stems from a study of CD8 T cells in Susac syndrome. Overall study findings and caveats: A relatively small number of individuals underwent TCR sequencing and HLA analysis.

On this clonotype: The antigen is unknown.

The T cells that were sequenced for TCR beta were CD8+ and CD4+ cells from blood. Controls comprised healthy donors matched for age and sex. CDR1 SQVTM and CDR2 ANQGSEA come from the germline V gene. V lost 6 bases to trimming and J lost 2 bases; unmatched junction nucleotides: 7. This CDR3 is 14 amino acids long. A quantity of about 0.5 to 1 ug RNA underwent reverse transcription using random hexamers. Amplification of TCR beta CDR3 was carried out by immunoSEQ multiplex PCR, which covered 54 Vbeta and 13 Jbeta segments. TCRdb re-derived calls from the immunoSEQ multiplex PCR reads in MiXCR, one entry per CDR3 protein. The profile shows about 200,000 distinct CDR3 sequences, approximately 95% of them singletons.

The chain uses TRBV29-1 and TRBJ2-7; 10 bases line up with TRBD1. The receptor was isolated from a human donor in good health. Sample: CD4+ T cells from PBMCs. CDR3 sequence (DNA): TGCAGCGTCCGGCACGGGACAGGGGCCTACGAGCAGTACTTC. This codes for CSVRHGTGAYEQYF.